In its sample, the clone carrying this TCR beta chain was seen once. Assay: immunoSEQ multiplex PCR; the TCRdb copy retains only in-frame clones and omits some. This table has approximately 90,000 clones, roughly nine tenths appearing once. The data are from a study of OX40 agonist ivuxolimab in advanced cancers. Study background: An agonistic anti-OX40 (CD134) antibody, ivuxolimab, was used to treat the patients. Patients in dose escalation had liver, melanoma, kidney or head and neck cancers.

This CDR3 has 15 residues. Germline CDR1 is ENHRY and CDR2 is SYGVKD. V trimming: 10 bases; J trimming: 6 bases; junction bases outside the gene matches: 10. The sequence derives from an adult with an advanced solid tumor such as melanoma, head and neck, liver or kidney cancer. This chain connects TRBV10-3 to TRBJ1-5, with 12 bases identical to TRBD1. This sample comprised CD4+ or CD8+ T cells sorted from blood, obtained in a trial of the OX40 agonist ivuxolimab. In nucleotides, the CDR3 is TGTGCCACCAAATCGGGACAGGGGGCTAGTCAGCCCCAGCATTTT. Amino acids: CATKSGQGASQPQHF.